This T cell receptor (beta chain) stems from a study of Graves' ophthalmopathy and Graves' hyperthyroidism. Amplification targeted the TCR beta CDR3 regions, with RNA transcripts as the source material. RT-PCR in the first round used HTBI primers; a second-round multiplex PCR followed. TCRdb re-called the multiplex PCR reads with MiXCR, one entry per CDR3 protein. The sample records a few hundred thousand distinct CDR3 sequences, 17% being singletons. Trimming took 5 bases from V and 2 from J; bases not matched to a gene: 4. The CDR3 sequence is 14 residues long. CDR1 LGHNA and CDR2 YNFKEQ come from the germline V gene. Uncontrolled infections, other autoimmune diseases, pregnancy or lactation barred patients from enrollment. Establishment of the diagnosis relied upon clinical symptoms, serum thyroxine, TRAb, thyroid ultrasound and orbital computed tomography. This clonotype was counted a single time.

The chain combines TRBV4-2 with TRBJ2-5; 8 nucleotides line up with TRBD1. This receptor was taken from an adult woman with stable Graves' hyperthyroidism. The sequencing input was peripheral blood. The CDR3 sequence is CASSGQGAQETQYF. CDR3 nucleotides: TGTGCCAGCAGCGGTCAGGGGGCTCAAGAGACCCAGTACTTC.